This entry describes one TCR beta chain. Its recognized antigen is unknown. Base quality data are lacking; no much larger clone is found one base away. This entry is derived from a study of blood T cell repertoires in COVID-19 (dated by TCRdb to between 2020 and 2021). With respect to the entire study: Samples covering the acute and convalescent phases of COVID-19 were provided by collaborators in the United States, Italy and Spain. The prospective study material was composed of cDNA or gDNA derived from T cells, B-cell-depleted T cells, or PBMCs. The dataset comprised deeply sampled blood TCRbeta repertoires from subjects exposed to, actively infected with, or recovered from COVID-19. The repertoires were released in a freely available public database meant as a resource for research on the immune response to SARS-CoV-2. The samples were drawn from two sources: the first 160 participants of the ongoing ImmuneRACE study, and approximately 1,300 subjects contributed by 6 global collaborators. Sample metadata almost always included a de-identified subject ID, COVID-19 status, age in years and sex. Where available, HLA class I and class II types were taken from metadata supplied by the sample provider and were not determined by assay-based typing. Overall results and qualifications from the work: The quantity of clinical and demographic metadata differed by source and by participant and was supplied without curation.

The collaborating institutions used their own protocols to collect whole blood in K2EDTA tubes. Collaborator samples were shipped for TCRbeta analysis as frozen whole blood, isolated PBMCs, or DNA extracted from either sample type. From a lookup of the germline V gene, CDR1 and CDR2 are SGHAT and FQNNGV. Including the terminal cysteine and phenylalanine, the CDR3 comprises 14 residues. The kept DNA is CDR3 alone, 42 bases in frame from the first base. V and J lose 3 bases and 3 bases, and a span of 11 bases separates them. The immunoSEQ Assay, a bias-controlled multiplex PCR, was used to amplify TCRbeta CDR3 regions from genomic DNA. The study's processing was this. Nucleated cell counts per sample were estimated from amplification of reference gene primers within the assay. To quantify the absolute abundance of each unique TCRbeta CDR3 rearrangement, sequence reads were collapsed and filtered. For each sample, productive Simpson clonality was calculated as the square root of Simpson's diversity index over productive rearrangements. In its TCRdb copy, this immuneACCESS table keeps in-frame sequences only and misses some clones. Where compared with another copy, unresolved V genes explain less than half of these, and the others have no known cause. V and J calls and clone size are given by that table; D and trimming were obtained from the DNA. This sample lists some 100,000 clones; roughly 80% were detected once. Around an eighth of the sample rests with the top ten.

The receptor was isolated from a man aged 45-65 years with active or convalescent COVID-19. The chain is assembled from TRBV11-2 and TRBJ1-2; the D gene is possibly TRBD1, with 5 bases matching. Sequenced sample: peripheral blood. CDR3 protein: CASSLGLEDYGYTF. The nucleotides are TGTGCCAGCAGCTTGGGACTAGAGGACTATGGCTACACCTTC.